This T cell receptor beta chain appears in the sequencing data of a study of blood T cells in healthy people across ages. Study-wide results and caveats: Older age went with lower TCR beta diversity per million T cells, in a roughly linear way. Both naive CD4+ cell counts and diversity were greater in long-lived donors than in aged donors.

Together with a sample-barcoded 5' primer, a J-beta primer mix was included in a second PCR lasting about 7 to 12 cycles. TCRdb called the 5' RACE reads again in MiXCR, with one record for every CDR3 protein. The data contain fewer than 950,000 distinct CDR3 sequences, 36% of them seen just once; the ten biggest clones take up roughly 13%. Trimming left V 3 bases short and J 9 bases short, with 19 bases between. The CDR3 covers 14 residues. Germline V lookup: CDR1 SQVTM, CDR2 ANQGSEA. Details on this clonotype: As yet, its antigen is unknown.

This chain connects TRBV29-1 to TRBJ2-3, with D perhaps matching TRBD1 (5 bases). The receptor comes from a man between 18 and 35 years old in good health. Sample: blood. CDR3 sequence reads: CSVEKDPPGATQYF. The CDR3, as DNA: TGCAGCGTTGAGAAAGACCCCCCTGGGGCGACGCAGTATTTT.